This record concerns one TCR beta chain sequence. Sequenced by immunoSEQ multiplex PCR; TCRdb stores in-frame clones only, minus some. The table lists under 350,000 clones, roughly 84% of them singletons. The data are from a study of shared clonotypes between healthy human individuals. The specimen sequenced was memory CD8+ T cells sorted from blood. Subset here: CD45RO+ cells pooled with CCR7-negative TemRA cells. This sequence was found in a man aged 18 to 30 in good health.

This CDR3 is CASSDRVGANVLTF. The CDR3, as DNA: TGTGCCAGCAGCGACAGGGTTGGGGCCAACGTCCTGACTTTC. The chain uses TRBV6-5 and TRBJ2-6; 7 bases fit TRBD1. The CDR3 has 14 residues. Trimming took 6 bases from V and 3 from J; bases not matched to a gene: 2. Germline values: CDR1 MNHEY, CDR2 SVGAGI.